The source of this T cell receptor (beta chain) is a study of blood T cells in healthy people across ages. The CDR3 consists of 13 residues. The germline V gene encodes CDR1 SGHRS and CDR2 YFSETQ. J lost 2 bases, V lost 6 bases, and 5 bases had no gene match. Findings and limits, study-wide: Comparison with aged donors showed that long-lived donors had more naive CD4+ cells and higher diversity. Unsorted PBMCs blocked a conclusive comparison of naive and antigen-experienced cells. It was held that the diversity estimates obtained from one million T cells were underestimates. Expanded clonotype shifts may have been confounded, as the donors had an unknown CMV status.

A word on this clonotype: Antigen unknown.

Then a second PCR, running roughly 6 to 12 cycles, was carried out with a sample-barcoded 5' primer and a J-beta primer mix. A single record per CDR3 protein comes from TCRdb applying MiXCR to the 5' RACE reads. The repertoire has 1.5 million to 2 million distinct CDR3 sequences, less than 50% of them found once; the top ten carry roughly 2%. The chain is built from TRBV5-1 and TRBJ2-7, with 7 positions matching TRBD2. The source material was blood. This clonotype was sampled from a woman aged 40 to 55 in good health. The CDR3 here is CASNPSGAYEQYF. The CDR3 DNA reads TGCGCCAGCAATCCGAGCGGGGCCTACGAGCAGTACTTC.